The rows below give T cell receptor beta chains drawn from one sample of a study of shared clonotypes between healthy human individuals. Sequencing was performed with immunoSEQ multiplex PCR; in TCRdb, only in-frame clones are kept and a portion is missing. The sample contains more than 1,200,000 clones, less than 99% of which appear only once. The specimen was naive CD4+ T cells sorted from blood. The receptors stem from a man under 40 in good health. Each CDR3 is given without its conserved first and last residue. The order of the fields is V gene, CDR3 length, CDR3 protein.

>TRBV11-2|15
ASSSKQGLAGLVEQY
>TRBV18|17
ASSPYRASGQLMNTEAF
>TRBV9|13
ASSAQTGGKETQY
>TRBV21-1|11
ATGHLEENIQY
>TRBV5-1|15
ASSLDSLGVQNYGYT
>TRBV4-1|13
ASSQVKVGFGEQY
>TRBV6-6|14
ASSYPQGASTGELF
>TRBV7-9|14
ASSPGGGLGHVEQY
>TRBV7-2|13
ASSSQLAGGHEQY
>TRBV2|9
ASRENTEAF
>TRBV25-1|11
ASSVTASYEQY
>TRBV10-3|14
AITPGQGDMNTEAF
>TRBV18|18
ASSPIPGLAGGPRSDEQF
>TRBV7-2|11
ASSLSRTDGYT
>TRBV28|13
ASRTQDGGVGPQH